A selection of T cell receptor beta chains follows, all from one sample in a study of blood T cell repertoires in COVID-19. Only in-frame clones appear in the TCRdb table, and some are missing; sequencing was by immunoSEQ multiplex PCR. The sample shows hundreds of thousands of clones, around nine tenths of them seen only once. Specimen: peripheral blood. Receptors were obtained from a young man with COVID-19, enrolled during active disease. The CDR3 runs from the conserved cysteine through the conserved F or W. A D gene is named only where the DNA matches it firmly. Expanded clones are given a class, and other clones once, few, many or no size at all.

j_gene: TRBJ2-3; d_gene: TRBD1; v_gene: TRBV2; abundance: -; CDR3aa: CASRTGVDTDTQYF; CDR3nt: TGTGCCAGCAGAACAGGGGTTGACACAGATACGCAGTATTTT
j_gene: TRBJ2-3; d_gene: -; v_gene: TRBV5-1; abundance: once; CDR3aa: CASSLEGRAADTQYF; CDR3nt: TGCGCCAGCAGCTTGGAGGGCAGGGCGGCAGATACGCAGTATTTT
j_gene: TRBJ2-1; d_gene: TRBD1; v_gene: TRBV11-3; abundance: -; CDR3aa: CASGGTGGNEQFF; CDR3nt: TGTGCCAGCGGCGGGACAGGCGGCAATGAGCAGTTCTTC
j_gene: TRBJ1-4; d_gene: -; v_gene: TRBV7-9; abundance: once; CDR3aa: CASSLGRQKNEKLFF; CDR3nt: TGTGCCAGCAGCTTGGGTAGACAGAAAAATGAAAAACTGTTTTTT
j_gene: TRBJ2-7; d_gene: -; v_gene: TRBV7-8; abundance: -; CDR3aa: CASSLQGLGGSYEQYF; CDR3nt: TGTGCCAGCAGCTTACAGGGGTTGGGTGGATCCTACGAGCAGTACTTC
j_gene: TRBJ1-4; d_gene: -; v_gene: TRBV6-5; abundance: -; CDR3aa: CASSSLGLDEKLFF; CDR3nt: TGTGCCAGCAGTTCCCTGGGACTTGACGAAAAACTGTTTTTT
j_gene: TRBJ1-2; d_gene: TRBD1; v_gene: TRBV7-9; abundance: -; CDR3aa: CASSSGGQGASYTF; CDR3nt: TGTGCCAGCAGCTCGGGTGGACAGGGGGCTAGCTACACCTTC
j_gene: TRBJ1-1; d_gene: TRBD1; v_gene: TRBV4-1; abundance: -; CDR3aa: CASSQVGTANTEAFF; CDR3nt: TGCGCCAGCAGCCAAGTGGGGACAGCGAACACTGAAGCTTTCTTT
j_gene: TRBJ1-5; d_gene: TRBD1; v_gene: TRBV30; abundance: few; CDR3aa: CAWSGTGSWSNQPQHF; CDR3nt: TGTGCCTGGTCCGGGACAGGGTCGTGGAGCAATCAGCCCCAGCATTTT
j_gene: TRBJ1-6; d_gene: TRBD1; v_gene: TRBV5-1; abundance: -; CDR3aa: CASSRRTGGNSPLHF; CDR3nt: TGCGCCAGCAGCAGAAGGACAGGCGGTAATTCACCCCTCCACTTT
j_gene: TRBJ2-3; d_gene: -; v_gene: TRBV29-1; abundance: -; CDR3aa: CSVEWTTFTQYF; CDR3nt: TGCAGCGTTGAGTGGACTACCTTCACGCAGTATTTT
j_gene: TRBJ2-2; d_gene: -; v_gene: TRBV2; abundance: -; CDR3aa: CASRQVPFGNTGELFF; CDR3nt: TGTGCCAGCAGACAGGTTCCCTTTGGGAACACCGGGGAGCTGTTTTTT
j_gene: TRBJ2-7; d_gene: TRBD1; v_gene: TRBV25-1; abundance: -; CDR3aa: CASSETGWEQYF; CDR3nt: TGTGCCAGCAGTGAGACAGGGTGGGAGCAGTACTTC
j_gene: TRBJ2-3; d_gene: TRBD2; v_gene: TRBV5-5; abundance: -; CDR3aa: CASSPGTSGSNPDTQYF; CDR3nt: TGTGCCAGCAGCCCCGGGACTAGCGGGAGTAACCCAGATACGCAGTATTTT
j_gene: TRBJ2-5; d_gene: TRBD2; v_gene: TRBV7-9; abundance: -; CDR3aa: CASSSTAGGTETQYF; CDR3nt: TGTGCCAGCAGCTCGACAGCGGGGGGTACTGAGACCCAGTACTTC
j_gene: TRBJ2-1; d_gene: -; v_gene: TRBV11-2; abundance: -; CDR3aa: CASSSRVAGIRDNEQFF; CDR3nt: TGTGCCAGCAGCTCTAGGGTGGCGGGGATTCGTGATAATGAGCAGTTCTTC
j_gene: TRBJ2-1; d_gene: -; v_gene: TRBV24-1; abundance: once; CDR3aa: CATSDPTRRGSYNEQFF; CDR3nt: TGTGCCACCAGTGACCCTACTAGGAGAGGATCCTACAATGAGCAGTTCTTC
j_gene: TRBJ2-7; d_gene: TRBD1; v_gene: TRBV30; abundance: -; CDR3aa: CAWSADRTYEQYF; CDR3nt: TGTGCCTGGAGTGCGGACAGGACCTACGAGCAGTACTTC
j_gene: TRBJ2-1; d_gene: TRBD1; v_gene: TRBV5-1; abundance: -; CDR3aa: CASSLGQGTNEQFF; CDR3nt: TGCGCCAGCAGCTTGGGACAGGGGACAAATGAGCAGTTCTTC
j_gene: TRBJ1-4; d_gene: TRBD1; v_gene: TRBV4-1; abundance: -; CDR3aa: CASSQGTGSPEKLFF; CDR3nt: TGCGCCAGCAGCCAAGGGACAGGGTCTCCTGAAAAACTGTTTTTT
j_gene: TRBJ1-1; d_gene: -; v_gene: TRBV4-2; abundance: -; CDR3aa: CASSQGPEAFF; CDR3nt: TGTGCCAGCAGCCAAGGGCCTGAAGCTTTCTTT
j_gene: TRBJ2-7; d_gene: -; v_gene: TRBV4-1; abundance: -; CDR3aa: CASSQDLGQTYEQYF; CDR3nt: TGCGCCAGCAGCCAAGATCTAGGACAGACCTACGAGCAGTACTTC
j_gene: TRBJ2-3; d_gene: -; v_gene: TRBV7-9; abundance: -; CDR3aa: CASRRDKAADTQYF; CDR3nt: TGTGCCAGCAGGAGAGATAAAGCGGCAGATACGCAGTATTTT